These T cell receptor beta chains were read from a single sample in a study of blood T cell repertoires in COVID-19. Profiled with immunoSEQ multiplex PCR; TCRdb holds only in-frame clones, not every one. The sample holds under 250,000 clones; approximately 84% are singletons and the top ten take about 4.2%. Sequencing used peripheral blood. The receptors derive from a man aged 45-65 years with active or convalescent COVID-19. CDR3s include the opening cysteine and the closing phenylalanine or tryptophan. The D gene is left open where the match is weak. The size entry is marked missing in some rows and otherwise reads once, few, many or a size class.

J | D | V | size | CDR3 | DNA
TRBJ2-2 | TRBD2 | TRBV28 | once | CASSPRGAGGSGELFF | TGTGCCAGCAGTCCGCGGGGAGCGGGGGGCTCCGGGGAGCTGTTTTTT
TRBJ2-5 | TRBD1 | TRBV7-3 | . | CASSLNQGAKTQYF | TGTGCCAGCAGCTTAAATCAGGGGGCGAAGACCCAGTACTTC
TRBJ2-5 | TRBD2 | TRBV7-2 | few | CASSFRGGETQYF | TGTGCCAGCAGCTTCCGCGGGGGGGAGACCCAGTACTTC
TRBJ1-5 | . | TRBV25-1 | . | CASKGGGMDQPQHF | TGTGCCAGCAAGGGAGGGGGGATGGATCAGCCCCAGCATTTT
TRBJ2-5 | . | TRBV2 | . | CASSAAGETQYF | TGTGCCAGCAGTGCTGCCGGAGAGACCCAGTACTTC
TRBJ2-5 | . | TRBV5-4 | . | CASTSGETQYF | TGTGCCAGCACCTCGGGAGAGACCCAGTACTTC
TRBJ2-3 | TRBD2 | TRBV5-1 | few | CASSLQLRGDTDTQYF | TGCGCCAGCAGCTTACAGCTTCGGGGGGACACAGATACGCAGTATTTT
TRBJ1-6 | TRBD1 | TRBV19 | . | CASRPTGGGSPLHF | TGTGCCAGTAGGCCTACAGGGGGAGGTTCACCCCTCCACTTT
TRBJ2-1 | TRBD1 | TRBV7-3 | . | CASSSTGNHEQFF | TGTGCCAGCAGCTCGACAGGGAACCATGAGCAGTTCTTC
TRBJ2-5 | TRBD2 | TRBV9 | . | CASSEGLAEETQYF | TGTGCCAGCAGCGAGGGACTAGCGGAAGAGACCCAGTACTTC
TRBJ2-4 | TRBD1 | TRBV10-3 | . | CAISERGTEGIQYF | TGTGCCATCAGTGAGAGAGGGACAGAGGGGATTCAGTACTTC
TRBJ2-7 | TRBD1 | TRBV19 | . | CASSPSDRGLYEQYF | TGTGCCAGTAGCCCCTCGGACAGGGGGCTCTACGAGCAGTACTTC
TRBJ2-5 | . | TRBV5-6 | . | CASSFPGTRGETQYF | TGTGCCAGCAGCTTCCCGGGGACCCGGGGGGAGACCCAGTACTTC
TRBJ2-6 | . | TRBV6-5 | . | CASSQRRSGANVLTF | TGTGCCAGCAGCCAGAGGCGCTCTGGGGCCAACGTCCTGACTTTC
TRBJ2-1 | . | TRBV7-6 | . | CASSLALGQPLYNEQFF | TGTGCCAGCAGCTTAGCCCTAGGACAGCCACTTTACAATGAGCAGTTCTTC
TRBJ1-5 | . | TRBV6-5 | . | CASSYNREHQPQHF | TGTGCCAGCAGTTATAACAGGGAACATCAGCCCCAGCATTTT
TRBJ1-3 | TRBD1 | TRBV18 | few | CASSPDRATGNTIYF | TGTGCCAGCTCACCAGACAGGGCGACTGGAAACACCATATATTTT
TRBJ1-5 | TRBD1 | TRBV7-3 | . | CASSPDRDQPQHF | TGTGCCAGCAGCCCGGACAGGGATCAGCCCCAGCATTTT